Listed below are T cell receptor beta chains from one sample, sequenced in a study of liver allograft versus peripheral blood T cells. TCRdb independently ran MiXCR on the reads; one entry per CDR3 protein. The sample has 9,500 to 13,000 distinct CDR3 sequences; about 20% are singletons. The receptors were sampled from a human patient who had a liver transplant. Some T cells could come from the graft donor. Both conserved end residues are part of each CDR3. The D gene is left open where the match is weak. Clone size is given for some rows only: seen once, a few or many times, or a class if the clone is expanded.

clone_size cdr3_length j_call d_call v_call cdr3_nt cdr3_aa
medium-sized 15 TRBJ1-4 NA TRBV6-2/TRBV6-3 TGTGCCAGCAGTTGGGGGGACGGATCTAATGAAAAACTGTTTTTT CASSWGDGSNEKLFF
NA 14 TRBJ1-4 NA TRBV28 TGTGCCAGCAGTTCGGAAGGCACTAATGAAAAACTGTTTTTT CASSSEGTNEKLFF
medium-sized 16 TRBJ1-1 NA TRBV18 TGTGCCAGCTCCCAAAGTTGGAGGGCGGCGAACACTGAAGCTTTCTTT CASSQSWRAANTEAFF
medium-sized 14 TRBJ1-4 NA TRBV18 TGTGCCAGCTCACCCCAGGCCCATAATGAAAAACTGTTTTTT CASSPQAHNEKLFF
medium-sized 16 TRBJ2-7 NA TRBV18 TGTGCCAGCTCACCCACGGGGGCAGGACCGTTAGTCGAGCAGTACTTC CASSPTGAGPLVEQYF
NA 14 TRBJ1-1 NA TRBV11-2 TGTGCCAGCGTCCCTCGGGGCCGGGGTACTGAAGCTTTCTTT CASVPRGRGTEAFF
NA 14 TRBJ1-6 TRBD1 TRBV28 TGTGCCAGCAGCCCCGGGACAGAATATTCACCCCTCCACTTT CASSPGTEYSPLHF
many 14 TRBJ2-7 NA TRBV19 TGTGCCAGTAGTCTAGGTTCGAGCTCCTACGAGCAGTACTTC CASSLGSSSYEQYF
NA 14 TRBJ1-5 TRBD1 TRBV20-1 TGCAGTGCTAGCAATAGGGGGCAAAGTCAGCCCCAGCATTTT CSASNRGQSQPQHF
medium-sized 16 TRBJ1-1 TRBD1 TRBV19 TGTGCCAGTAGAACCGGGACAGGGATTCGAGACACTGAAGCTTTCTTT CASRTGTGIRDTEAFF
NA 16 TRBJ2-2 TRBD1 TRBV12-3/TRBV12-4 TGTGCCAGCAGTTTAGCCAGGGGGTTAGGGACCGGGGAGCTGTTTTTT CASSLARGLGTGELFF
once 13 TRBJ2-5 NA TRBV20-1 TGCAGTGAAAGTCGGGGGCCGCAAGAGACCCAGTACTTC CSESRGPQETQYF
medium-sized 15 TRBJ2-2 TRBD1 TRBV6-5 TGTGCCAGCAACCCGTCGGGACAGGGGACCGGGGAGCTGTTTTTT CASNPSGQGTGELFF
medium-sized 11 TRBJ1-3 NA TRBV10-3 TGTGCCATCACTGAAGGGTACACCATATATTTT CAITEGYTIYF
NA 11 TRBJ1-2 NA TRBV12-3/TRBV12-4 TGTGCCAGCAGCACAGGGAATGGCTACACCTTC CASSTGNGYTF
medium-sized 12 TRBJ2-5 NA TRBV18 TGTGCCAGCTCCGCAACGGGGGAGACCCAGTACTTC CASSATGETQYF
few 15 TRBJ2-1 NA TRBV5-6 TGTGCCAGCAGCTTGGGGAATTACCCCTACAATGAGCAGTTCTTC CASSLGNYPYNEQFF
many 13 TRBJ2-4 NA TRBV27 TGTGCCAGCAGTTTAAACAGGGAAGCCATTCAGTACTTC CASSLNREAIQYF
few 13 TRBJ2-5 TRBD2 TRBV19 TGTGCCACCTCGGGAGGTAGAAGGGAGACCCAGTACTTC CATSGGRRETQYF
medium-sized 14 TRBJ1-6 TRBD1 TRBV5-4 TGTGCCAGCAGCTTGGACAGGGGGGGTTCACCCCTCCACTTT CASSLDRGGSPLHF
few 11 TRBJ1-2 NA TRBV12-3/TRBV12-4 TGTGCCATCCCCCGGGGGAATGGCTACACCTTC CAIPRGNGYTF
medium-sized 16 TRBJ2-2 TRBD2 TRBV18 TGTGCCAGCTCTCGAAGTGGGACTAGCGGAGTCGGGGAGCTGTTTTTT CASSRSGTSGVGELFF
many 15 TRBJ1-1 NA TRBV5-6 TGTGCCAGCAGCCCCCGAATAACAGGGTGGACTGAAGCTTTCTTT CASSPRITGWTEAFF
NA 12 TRBJ2-5 NA TRBV5-1 TGCGCCAGCAGCTTAGCGCAAGAGACCCAGTACTTC CASSLAQETQYF
medium-sized 14 TRBJ1-5 TRBD1 TRBV6-5 TGTGCCAGCAGTAACATACAGGGGAATCAGCCCCAGCATTTT CASSNIQGNQPQHF
few 14 TRBJ1-5 NA TRBV19 TGTGCCAGTAGTATAGAGGGAGATAATCAGCCCCAGCATTTT CASSIEGDNQPQHF
medium-sized 14 TRBJ1-2 TRBD1 TRBV7-9 TGTGCCAGCAGCACAGGGGTTCAAGTCTATGGCTACACCTTC CASSTGVQVYGYTF
NA 14 TRBJ1-1 TRBD1 TRBV11-1 TGTGCCAGCAGCCTGGGACAGGGAGACACTGAAGCTTTCTTT CASSLGQGDTEAFF
medium-sized 14 TRBJ1-1 NA TRBV10-3 TGTGCCATCAGTGAGGACATCGGGCGCACTGAAGCTTTCTTT CAISEDIGRTEAFF
many 13 TRBJ2-7 NA TRBV19 TGTGCCAGTAGATCCACCAGATACTACGAGCAGTACTTC CASRSTRYYEQYF
many 13 TRBJ1-5 NA TRBV7-9 TGTGCCAGCAGCTTAAGCGGACTGGAGCCCCAGCATTTT CASSLSGLEPQHF
NA 14 TRBJ2-3 NA TRBV6-5 TGTGCCAGCAAAAGGTCCACGAGCACAGATACGCAGTATTTT CASKRSTSTDTQYF
NA 20 TRBJ2-5 TRBD1 TRBV7-9 TGTGCCAGCAGCTTAAACCCTAGGGGGCCGGCCGGTCAAACGGAAGAGACCCAGTACTTC CASSLNPRGPAGQTEETQYF
NA 13 TRBJ1-1 NA TRBV19 TGTGCCAGTAGTATGATTAGGGGCCCTGAAGCTTTCTTT CASSMIRGPEAFF
medium-sized 13 TRBJ1-1 TRBD1 TRBV19 TGTGCCAGTACCACAGGGGTGAACACTGAAGCTTTCTTT CASTTGVNTEAFF
NA 15 TRBJ1-4 TRBD1 TRBV12-3/TRBV12-4 TGTGCCAGCAGTTTGAAGGGGGCCCCAAATGAAAAACTGTTTTTT CASSLKGAPNEKLFF
medium-sized 14 TRBJ2-7 TRBD2 TRBV6-5 TGTGCCAGCAGTTACGGGCGGGGGGGTTACGAGCAGTACTTC CASSYGRGGYEQYF
medium-sized 14 TRBJ2-5 NA TRBV27 TGTGCCAGCAGTTTTCGGGCTTACCAAGAGACCCAGTACTTC CASSFRAYQETQYF
NA 11 TRBJ2-3 NA TRBV30 TGTGCCTGGACAGGAAGGGATACGCAGTATTTT CAWTGRDTQYF
medium-sized 14 TRBJ2-1 NA TRBV18 TGTGCCAGCTCACCACCGGAGGGATACAATGAGCAGTTCTTC CASSPPEGYNEQFF